This T cell receptor beta chain was sequenced in a study of kidney transplant recipient with SARS-CoV-2 infection. This clonotype was picked up many times. The germline V and J ends were trimmed by 8 bases and 5 bases, with 13 bases remaining between them. The CDR3 extends over 12 amino acids. Germline V gives CDR1 SGHVS, CDR2 FQNEAQ. TCRdb re-called the reads with MiXCR, one entry per CDR3 protein. The table has about 240,000 distinct CDR3 sequences, around 28% seen once; the top ten hold 7% to 8%. The input for sequencing was a blood sample, taken at baseline and on day 111 from a kidney transplant recipient. The genes are TRBV7-8 and TRBJ2-7; no definite D call. The receptor comes from a male patient younger than 45 who had COVID-19 and was a kidney transplant recipient. Some of the T cells might come from the graft donor. The CDR3, as DNA: TGTGCCAGCCTCGCTAGTCCCAACGAGCAGTACTTC. Protein: CASLASPNEQYF.